Sequencing of this T cell receptor (beta chain) was carried out in a study of cytomegalovirus exposure and HLA in healthy donors. The data were produced by immunoSEQ multiplex PCR, yet TCRdb's version contains in-frame clones alone and is incomplete. The data hold roughly 150,000 clones, with approximately 93% observed a single time. This CDR3 comprises 20 residues. The germline CDR1 and CDR2 sequences are SGHVS and FNYEAQ. V was pared by 2 bases and J by 1 base, with 23 bases between. This rearrangement joins TRBV7-6 to TRBJ2-2; TRBD2 might be the D (6 bases). The specimen was PBMCs. The sequence derives from a man aged 18 to 30 in good health and CMV-seronegative. CDR3 DNA sequence: TGTGCCAGCAGCTTAAGGATTGTGGCGGGAACCATCCTGAACACCGGGGAGCTGTTTTTT. Protein: CASSLRIVAGTILNTGELFF.